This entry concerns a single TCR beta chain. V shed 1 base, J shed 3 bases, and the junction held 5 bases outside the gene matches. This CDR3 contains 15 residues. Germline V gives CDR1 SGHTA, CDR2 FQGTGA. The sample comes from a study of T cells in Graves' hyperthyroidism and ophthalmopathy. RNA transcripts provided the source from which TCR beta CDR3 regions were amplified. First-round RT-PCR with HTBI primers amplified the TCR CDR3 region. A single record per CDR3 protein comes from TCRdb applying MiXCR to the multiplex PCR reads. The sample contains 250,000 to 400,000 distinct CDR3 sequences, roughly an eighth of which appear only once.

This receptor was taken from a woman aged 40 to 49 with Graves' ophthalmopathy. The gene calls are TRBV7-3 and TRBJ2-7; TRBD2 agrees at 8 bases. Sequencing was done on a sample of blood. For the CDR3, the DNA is TGTGCCAGCAGCTTAAGACGGAGCGGGAGCTACGAGCAGTACTTC. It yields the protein CASSLRRSGSYEQYF. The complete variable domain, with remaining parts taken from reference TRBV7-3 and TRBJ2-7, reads GAGVSQTPSNKVTEKGKYVELRCDPISGHTALYWYRQSLGQGPEFLIYFQGTGAADDSGLPNDRFFAVRPEGSVSTLKIQRTERGDSAVYLCASSLRRSGSYEQYFGPGTRLTVT.